Many counts were recorded for the clone carrying this T cell receptor beta chain. The investigators amplified TCR beta CDR3 regions from RNA transcripts. During a first-round RT-PCR of the TCR CDR3, the HTBI primer set was used. MiXCR, applied by TCRdb to the multiplex PCR reads, yields one record per CDR3 protein. This table holds 550,000 to 800,000 distinct CDR3 sequences, around 15% found once. The entry originates in a study of T cells in Graves' hyperthyroidism and ophthalmopathy. The CDR3 has 15 amino acids. Trimming cost V 3 bases and J 0 bases; bases outside gene matches: 2. Germline CDR1 reads SEHNR; CDR2 reads FQNEAQ (reference sequence).

This sequence joins TRBV7-9 and TRBJ2-1; 7 bases fit TRBD1. Source material: blood. The TCR comes from a man aged 50 to 60 with Graves' hyperthyroidism. The CDR3 sequence: CASSLGDSSYNEQFF. The CDR3 nucleotides are TGTGCCAGCAGCTTGGGGGACAGCTCCTACAATGAGCAGTTCTTC.